This T cell receptor beta chain is from a study of blood T cell repertoires in COVID-19. The wider study: Sites in the United States, Italy and Spain provided acute and convalescent COVID-19 samples.

The CDR3 is made up of 14 amino acids. V was cut by 1 base and J by 4 bases, with 9 bases left in between. Germline assignment: CDR1 SGHNT and CDR2 YYREEE (reference sequence). How the authors handled the data: Estimation of nucleated cell counts relied on the amplification of reference gene primers. Some clones are missing from TCRdb's copy, which holds only in-frame ones; the method was immunoSEQ multiplex PCR. V, J and clone size reflect that table, while D and trimming were determined from the DNA. The table records roughly 71,000 clones, 88% of them present only once. The sample taken for sequencing was peripheral blood. The receptor was isolated from a man aged 45-65 years with acute or convalescent COVID-19. The chain joins TRBV5-4 to TRBJ2-1, with D perhaps matching TRBD2 (5 bases). This CDR3 reads CASSLIEGYNEQFF. CDR3 coding DNA: TGTGCCAGCAGCTTGATTGAGGGATACAATGAGCAGTTCTTC.